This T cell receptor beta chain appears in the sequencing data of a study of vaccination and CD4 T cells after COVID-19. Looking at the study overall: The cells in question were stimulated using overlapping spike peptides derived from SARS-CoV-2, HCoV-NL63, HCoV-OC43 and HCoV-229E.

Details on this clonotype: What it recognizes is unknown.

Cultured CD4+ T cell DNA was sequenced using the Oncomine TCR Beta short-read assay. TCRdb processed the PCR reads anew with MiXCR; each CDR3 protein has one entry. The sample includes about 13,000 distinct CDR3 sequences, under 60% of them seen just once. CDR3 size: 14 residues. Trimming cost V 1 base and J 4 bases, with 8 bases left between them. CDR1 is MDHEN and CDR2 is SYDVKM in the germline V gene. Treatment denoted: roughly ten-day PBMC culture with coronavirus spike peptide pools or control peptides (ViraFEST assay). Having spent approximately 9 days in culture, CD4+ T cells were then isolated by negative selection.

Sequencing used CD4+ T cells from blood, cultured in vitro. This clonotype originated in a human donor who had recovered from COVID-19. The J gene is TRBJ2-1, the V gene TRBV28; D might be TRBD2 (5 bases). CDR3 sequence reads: CASSLYSGYNEQFF. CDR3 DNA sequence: TGTGCCAGCAGTTTATATTCGGGGTACAATGAGCAGTTCTTC.